The text below deals with one T cell receptor (beta chain). Its antigen is unknown. Data came from immunoSEQ multiplex PCR; TCRdb stores just in-frame clones and leaves some out. The sample consists of over 95,000 clones, around 68% of them appearing once. These data are taken from a study of shared clonotypes between healthy human individuals. Overall study context: The plates for each donor numbered three CD4 naive, three CD4 memory, two CD8 naive and one CD8 memory.

Study outcomes and limitations: Clonotype sharing among donors likely depends on sequencing depth.

Each of the donors was a healthy adult who was HIV-negative and had not had a recent acute infection or vaccination. In CD8 memory, CD45RO+ cells were put together with CCR7-negative CD45RA+ TemRA cells. V was cut by 3 bases and J by 7 bases, with 16 bases left in between. The germline V gene encodes CDR1 MNHEY and CDR2 SMNVEV (reference sequence). The CDR3 spans 15 residues. The rearrangement uses TRBV27 and TRBJ1-5; D not resolved. This clonotype was obtained from a woman under 40 in good health. Sequencing used memory CD8+ T cells sorted from blood. Subset reported: CD45RO+ cells pooled with CCR7-negative TemRA cells. The CDR3 spells CASSFGVPGGQPQHF. CDR3 bases: TGTGCCAGCAGTTTCGGAGTCCCCGGTGGGCAGCCCCAGCATTTT.